The clone carrying this TCR beta chain was detected ten times or more. Its target is unknown. This entry comes from a study of T-cell memory formation after mild COVID-19. Study-level background: Largely donor-specific sequence clusters came from two donors. Findings of the study overall: Researchers found some responding clones in pre-infection memory, a sign that cross-reactive memory joined.

Between the trimmed V and J ends, which lost 1 base and 4 bases, there was a span of 10 bases. CDR1 and CDR2 from the germline V gene are SQVTM and ANQGSEA. The length of the CDR3 is 13 residues. After 5'RACE with constant-segment primers, TCR alpha and TCR beta cDNA libraries carrying sample barcodes and UMIs were obtained. TCRdb redid the calling of the 5' RACE reads with MiXCR, one entry per CDR3 protein. The sample carries a few hundred thousand distinct CDR3 sequences, roughly 15% recorded once. The sample taken for sequencing was PBMCs or a T cell subset sorted from them (not recorded which). This sequence originates from a young man who had mild COVID-19 (a few samples of this study predate the infection). Cell type and time point are not known. The V gene is TRBV29-1, the J gene TRBJ2-5; D is perhaps TRBD2 (5 bases). In nucleotides, the CDR3 is TGCAGCGTTGAAGGGCGCGAGGGAGAGACCCAGTACTTC. Translated: CSVEGREGETQYF.